One and the same sample provided the 19 T cell receptor beta chains below, sequenced in a study of glioma-infiltrating T cells after dendritic cell vaccination. Time point described: after dendritic cell vaccination, including at tumor progression/relapse. TCRdb's table, derived via immunoSEQ multiplex PCR, lists solely in-frame clones and lacks some. The sample yields 50,000 to 60,000 clones, about four fifths seen once. Here the sequenced sample was blood, taken after dendritic cell vaccination. The receptors derive from a human donor with glioblastoma.

J is TRBJ2-1 and V is TRBV5-6, with a tentative D call TRBD2 (7 bases). The CDR3 sequence is 19 residues long. The V gene's germline CDR1 is SGHDT and CDR2 YYEEEE. Trimming took off 1 base at V and 4 bases at J, with 24 bases between the two ends. The CDR3 spells CASSLSTWAGATVYNEQFF. The CDR3 DNA follows: TGTGCCAGCAGCTTGTCAACATGGGCGGGGGCCACCGTTTACAATGAGCAGTTCTTC.

This chain links TRBV5-4 with TRBJ2-5, with 7 bases that match TRBD1. Germline assignment: CDR1 SGHNT and CDR2 YYREEE (reference sequence). With V trimmed by 4 bases and J by 3 bases, 6 bases remained unmatched. This CDR3 region has 14 residues. In DNA, the CDR3 is TGTGCCAGCAGCACCGAGACAGGGAAAGAGACCCAGTACTTC. This gives the protein CASSTETGKETQYF.

The rearrangement joins TRBV30 to TRBJ1-1; 8 bases are shared with TRBD1. CDR1 is GTSNPN and CDR2 is SVGIG in the germline V gene (reference sequence). V trimming: 5 bases; J trimming: 4 bases; junction bases outside the gene matches: 12. The CDR3 has 15 residues. CDR3 sequence reads: CAWGEPGQGPTEAFF. The CDR3 nucleotides are TGTGCCTGGGGGGAGCCAGGACAGGGCCCCACTGAAGCTTTCTTT.

J is TRBJ1-1 and V is TRBV9, with D unclear. Trimming removed 4 bases from V and 3 bases from J, with 16 bases in between. Per the germline V gene, CDR1 is SGDLS and CDR2 is YYNGEE. This CDR3 has 15 residues. The CDR3 is CASSPEPSYDTEAFF. Here the CDR3 DNA reads TGTGCCAGCAGCCCCGAGCCGAGCTACGACACTGAAGCTTTCTTT.

The gene calls are TRBV19 and TRBJ2-7, with D unclear. This CDR3 is built from 13 residues. The germline V and J ends were trimmed by 0 bases and 4 bases, with 7 bases remaining between them. The germline gives CDR1 LNHDA, CDR2 SQIVND (reference sequence). CDR3 nucleotides: TGTGCCAGTAGTATAGATCCAGAATACGAGCAGTACTTC. Its translation is CASSIDPEYEQYF.

CDR3 sequence reads: CAWREHTGELFF. The CDR3 region has the DNA TGTGCCTGGAGGGAGCATACTGGGGAGCTGTTTTTT. The gene calls are TRBV30 and TRBJ2-2; the D is unclear. The V end lost 3 bases, the J end lost 8 bases, and 10 bases lay between the germline ends. CDR1 GTSNPN and CDR2 SVGIG come from the germline V gene (reference sequence). The CDR3 extends over 12 amino acids.

Details on this clone: The sample carries other DNA sequences with the same CDR3. The J gene is TRBJ2-7, the V gene TRBV6-1; TRBD1 aligns across 11 bases. This CDR3 comprises 15 residues. J gave up 5 bases and V 6 bases, and 9 bases lay outside the gene matches. The germline V gene encodes CDR1 MNHNS and CDR2 SASEGT. CDR3 sequence (DNA): TGTGCCAGCAGGACACGGACAGGGGGCTTGGACGAGCAGTACTTC. This gives the protein CASRTRTGGLDEQYF.

V and J are TRBV11-2 and TRBJ1-2; D unresolved. Germline assignment: CDR1 SGHAT and CDR2 FQNNGV. The CDR3 runs to 14 residues. V shed 1 base and J shed 1 base, with 7 bases lying between them. In DNA, the CDR3 is TGTGCCAGCAGCTTAGCTGCGTTTAACTATGGCTACACCTTC. This gives the protein CASSLAAFNYGYTF.

CDR3 residues: CASSLYLRARNIQYF. The CDR3 nucleotides read TGCGCCAGCAGCCTGTACCTCAGGGCGAGGAACATTCAGTACTTC. The rearrangement uses TRBV5-1 and TRBJ2-4; perhaps TRBD1 as D (5 bases). Trimming shortened V by 4 bases and J by 7 bases, and 18 bases separated the two germline ends. The CDR3 has 15 residues. The V gene's germline CDR1 is SGHRS and CDR2 YFSETQ.

The chain employs TRBV2 and TRBJ2-2; 7 bases are shared with TRBD1. The CDR3 totals 14 residues. V lost 5 bases, J lost 2 bases, and 2 bases stayed unmatched. Germline values: CDR1 SNHLY, CDR2 FYNNEI. CDR3 sequence (DNA): TGTGCCAGCAGTCGGGACAGCAACACCGGGGAGCTGTTTTTT. Encoded protein: CASSRDSNTGELFF. Full variable domain (remainder filled in from reference TRBV2 and TRBJ2-2): EPEVTQTPSHQVTQMGQEVILRCVPISNHLYFYWYRQILGQKVEFLVSFYNNEISEKSEIFDDQFSVERPDGSNFTLKIRSTKLEDSAMYFCASSRDSNTGELFFGEGSRLTVL.

The genes are TRBV7-9 and TRBJ2-6; D is unclear. V lost 5 bases, J lost 3 bases, and 2 bases lay in between. Germline assignment: CDR1 SEHNR and CDR2 FQNEAQ (reference sequence). The CDR3 is 12 residues long. CDR3 region: CASSLGANVLTF. CDR3 sequence (DNA): TGTGCCAGCAGCCTTGGGGCCAACGTCCTGACTTTC.

The V and J genes are TRBV4-2 and TRBJ1-1; 10 positions match TRBD1. Germline-derived CDR1 and CDR2 are LGHNA and YNFKEQ. After removal of 4 bases from V and 5 bases from J, the junction contained 4 bases not matched to a gene. This CDR3 has 14 amino acids. In nucleotides, the CDR3 is TGTGCCAGCAGCCCGGGACAGGGGAGGACTGAAGCTTTCTTT. This sequence encodes CASSPGQGRTEAFF.

The chain is built from TRBV11-2 and TRBJ1-1; D not certain. CDR1 and CDR2 (germline): SGHAT, FQNNGV. CDR3 length: 15 residues. The V and J ends lost 0 bases and 0 bases respectively, with 8 bases between them. CDR3 sequence (DNA): TGTGCCAGCAGCTTAGATTCCAGAATGAACACTGAAGCTTTCTTT. This encodes CASSLDSRMNTEAFF.

This sequence joins TRBV19 and TRBJ1-2, with no clear D. V was trimmed by 4 bases and J by 1 base, leaving 4 bases between them. The CDR3 consists of 12 residues. The germline V gene has CDR1 LNHDA and CDR2 SQIVND (reference sequence). This chain's CDR3 is CASSSHNYGYTF. In DNA form, the CDR3 reads TGTGCCAGTAGTAGTCATAACTATGGCTACACCTTC.

This clone was seen just once. The chain links TRBV7-9 to TRBJ2-7; 9 nucleotides match TRBD1. This CDR3 region has 17 residues. Germline V gene lookup returns CDR1 SEHNR and CDR2 FQNEAQ (reference sequence). The J segment lost 5 bases and the V segment lost 5 bases, leaving 16 bases of the junction unmatched. CDR3 loop: CASSTRRRTGVGHEQYF. CDR3 in DNA: TGTGCCAGCAGCACGCGCCGGCGGACAGGGGTCGGCCACGAGCAGTACTTC.

The rearrangement links TRBV27 to TRBJ2-2, with D possibly being TRBD2 (5 bases). V was cut by 2 bases and J by 0 bases, with 7 bases left in between. Germline V gives CDR1 MNHEY, CDR2 SMNVEV (reference sequence). This CDR3 spans 15 amino acids. The CDR3 reads CASSLEAANTGELFF. The CDR3 region has the DNA TGTGCCAGCAGTTTAGAAGCGGCGAACACCGGGGAGCTGTTTTTT.

This sequence joins TRBV7-2 and TRBJ2-7, with 10 bases identical to TRBD2. The germline V gene has CDR1 SGHTA and CDR2 FQGNSA. There are 15 residues in the CDR3. J was trimmed by 4 bases and V by 1 base; bases with no gene match: 4. The CDR3 nucleotides read TGTGCCAGCAGCTTAGAGATAGCGGGGGGATACGAGCAGTACTTC. Its protein product is CASSLEIAGGYEQYF.

The rearrangement uses TRBV14 and TRBJ1-1; 7 bases fit TRBD1. With 4 bases clipped from V and 10 bases from J, the junction kept 6 bases outside the gene matches. The CDR3 extends over 12 amino acids. Germline V lookup: CDR1 SGHDN, CDR2 FVKESK. In nucleotides, the CDR3 is TGTGCCAGCAGCCCTTACAGGGGCAGAGCTTTCTTT. Protein: CASSPYRGRAFF.

The J gene is TRBJ2-2, the V gene TRBV6-5, with D possibly TRBD1 on 5 matching bases. The V end was cut by 0 bases, the J end by 5 bases, with 7 bases between. This CDR3 contains 14 residues. Germline V CDR1 and CDR2: MNHEY, SVGAGI. CDR3 region: CASSYSAGTGELFF. For the CDR3, the DNA is TGTGCCAGCAGTTACTCCGCAGGGACCGGGGAGCTGTTTTTT.